The present T cell receptor beta chain was sequenced within a study of blood T cells in healthy people across ages. The CDR3 sequence is 16 residues long. CDR1 and CDR2 (germline): MGHRA, YSYEKL. The germline V and J ends were trimmed by 0 bases and 15 bases, with 24 bases remaining between them. Then a second PCR, running roughly 6 to 11 cycles, was carried out with a sample-barcoded 5' primer and a J-beta primer mix. The authors tagged each cDNA molecule using a template-switch adaptor with 12 random nucleotides. MiXCR was run by TCRdb on the 5' RACE reads, yielding one entry per CDR3 protein. The sample shows more than 1,400,000 distinct CDR3 sequences, approximately 42% of them seen only once.

This TCR was sampled from a woman aged 18-35 years in good health. This chain uses TRBV4-1 with TRBJ2-4; D is possibly TRBD1 or TRBD2 (5 bases each). The sample was blood. CDR3 sequence reads: CASSQDRGFTRDERYF. CDR3 nucleotides: TGCGCCAGCAGCCAAGATCGCGGCTTTACCCGGGACGAGCGGTACTTC.